This T cell receptor (beta chain) was sequenced in a study of T cell repertoires in cytomegalovirus infection. Study context: TCR beta signatures that were public indicated CMV infection and matching HLA type. Study observations and caveats: The ex vivo response was dominated by HLA-C-restricted CMV-specific TCR beta clonotypes. Of the TCR beta families, the public ones yielded a cumulative frequency that identified carriers of CMV plus the relevant HLA.

From the reads, TCRdb called clonotypes with MiXCR, one entry per CDR3 protein. The sample carries about 110,000 distinct CDR3 sequences, around a tenth recorded once. The ends lost 0 bases at V and 1 base at J; junction bases unmatched: 6. The CDR3 loop spans 16 amino acids. Germline CDR1 MNHNY, CDR2 SVGAGI (reference sequence). This clonotype was observed a handful of times. The target antigen is unknown. The sequencing input was PBMCs, sequenced either directly or after in vitro stimulation (not recorded which). The chain is built from TRBV6-6 and TRBJ2-7; TRBD1 aligns across 7 bases. The source of this sequence is a human donor in good health (CMV status not recorded). Some clones in this sample may be carry-over from other donors' samples. CDR3 residues: CASSYSRDSNSYEQYV. CDR3 nucleotide sequence: TGTGCCAGCAGTTACTCGAGGGACAGCAATTCCTACGAGCAGTACGTC.